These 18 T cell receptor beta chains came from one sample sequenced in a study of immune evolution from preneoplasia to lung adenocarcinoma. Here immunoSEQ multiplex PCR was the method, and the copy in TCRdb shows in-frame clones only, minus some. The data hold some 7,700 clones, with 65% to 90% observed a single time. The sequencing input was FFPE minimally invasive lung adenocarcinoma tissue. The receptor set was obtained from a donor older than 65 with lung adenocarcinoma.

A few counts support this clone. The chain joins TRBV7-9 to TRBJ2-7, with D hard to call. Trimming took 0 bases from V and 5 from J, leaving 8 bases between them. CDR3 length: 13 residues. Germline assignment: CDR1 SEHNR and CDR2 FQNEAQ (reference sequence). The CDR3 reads CASSLAGGDEQYF. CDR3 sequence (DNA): TGTGCCAGCAGCTTAGCAGGTGGGGACGAGCAGTACTTC.

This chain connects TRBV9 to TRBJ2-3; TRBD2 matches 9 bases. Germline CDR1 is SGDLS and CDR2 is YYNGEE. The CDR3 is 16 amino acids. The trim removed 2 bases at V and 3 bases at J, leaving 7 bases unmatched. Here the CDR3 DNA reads TGTGCCAGCAGCGTGGCCGCGGGAGGGCTGACAGATACGCAGTATTTT. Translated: CASSVAAGGLTDTQYF.

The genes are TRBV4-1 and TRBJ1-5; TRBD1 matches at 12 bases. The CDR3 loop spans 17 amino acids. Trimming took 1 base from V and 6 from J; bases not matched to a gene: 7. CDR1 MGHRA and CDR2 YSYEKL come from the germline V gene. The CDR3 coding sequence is TGCGCCAGCAGCCAAGCCACGGGACAGGGGGCGGCTCAGCCCCAGCATTTT. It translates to CASSQATGQGAAQPQHF.

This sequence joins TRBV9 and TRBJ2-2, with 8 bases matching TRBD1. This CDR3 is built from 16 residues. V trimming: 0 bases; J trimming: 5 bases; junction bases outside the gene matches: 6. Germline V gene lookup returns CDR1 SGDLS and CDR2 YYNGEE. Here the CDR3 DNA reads TGTGCCAGCAGCGTAGAGCAGGGGGCCGGAACCGGGGAGCTGTTTTTT. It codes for CASSVEQGAGTGELFF.

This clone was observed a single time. CDR3 sequence: CASSKFCSGIGYNEQFF. The CDR3 DNA is TGTGCCAGCAGCAAATTTTGCTCGGGGATCGGTTACAATGAGCAGTTCTTC. The chain combines TRBV21-1 with TRBJ2-1; TRBD2 is the table's D call, not checked against the DNA. TRBV21-1 is a recognized pseudogene. This CDR3 is 17 amino acids long.

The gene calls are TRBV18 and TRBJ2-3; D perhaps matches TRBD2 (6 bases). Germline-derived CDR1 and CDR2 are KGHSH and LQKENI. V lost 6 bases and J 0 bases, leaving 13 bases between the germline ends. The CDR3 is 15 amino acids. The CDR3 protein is CASSGGGFSTDTQYF. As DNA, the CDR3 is TGTGCCAGCTCCGGAGGAGGGTTTAGCACAGATACGCAGTATTTT.

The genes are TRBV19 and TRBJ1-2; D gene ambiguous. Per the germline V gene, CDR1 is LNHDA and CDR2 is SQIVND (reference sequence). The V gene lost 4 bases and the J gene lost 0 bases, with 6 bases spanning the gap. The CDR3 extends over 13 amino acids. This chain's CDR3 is CASSRVANYGYTF. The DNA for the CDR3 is TGTGCCAGTAGTAGGGTAGCTAACTATGGCTACACCTTC.

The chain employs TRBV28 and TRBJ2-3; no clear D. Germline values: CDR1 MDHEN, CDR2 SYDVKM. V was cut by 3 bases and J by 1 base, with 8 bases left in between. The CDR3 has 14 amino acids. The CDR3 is CASSFLSGTDTQYF. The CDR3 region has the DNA TGTGCCAGCAGTTTTCTATCGGGCACAGATACGCAGTATTTT.

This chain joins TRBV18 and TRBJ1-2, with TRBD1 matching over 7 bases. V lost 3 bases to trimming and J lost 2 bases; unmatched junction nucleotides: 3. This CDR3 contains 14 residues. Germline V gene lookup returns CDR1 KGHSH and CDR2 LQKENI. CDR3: CASSPTGANYGYTF. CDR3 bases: TGTGCCAGCTCACCTACAGGGGCGAACTATGGCTACACCTTC.

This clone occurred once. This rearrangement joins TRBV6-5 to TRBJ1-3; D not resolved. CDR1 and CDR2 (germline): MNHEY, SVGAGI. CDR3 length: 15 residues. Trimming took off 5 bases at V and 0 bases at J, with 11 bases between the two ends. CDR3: CASSRDGYSGNTIYF. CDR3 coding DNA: TGTGCCAGCAGTCGCGACGGGTACTCTGGAAACACCATATATTTT.

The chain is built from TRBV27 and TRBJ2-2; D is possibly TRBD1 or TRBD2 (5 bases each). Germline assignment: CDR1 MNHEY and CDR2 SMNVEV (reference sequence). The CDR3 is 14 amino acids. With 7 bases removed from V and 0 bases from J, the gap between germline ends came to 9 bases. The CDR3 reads CASKRGTNTGELFF. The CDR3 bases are TGTGCCAGCAAGAGGGGCACGAACACCGGGGAGCTGTTTTTT.

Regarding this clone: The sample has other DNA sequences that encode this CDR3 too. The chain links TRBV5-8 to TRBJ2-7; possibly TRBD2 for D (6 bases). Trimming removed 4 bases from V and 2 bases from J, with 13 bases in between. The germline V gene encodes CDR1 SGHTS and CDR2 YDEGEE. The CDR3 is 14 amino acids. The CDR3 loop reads CASSPGGSPYEQYF. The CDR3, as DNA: TGTGCCAGCAGCCCCGGGGGTTCACCCTACGAGCAGTACTTC.

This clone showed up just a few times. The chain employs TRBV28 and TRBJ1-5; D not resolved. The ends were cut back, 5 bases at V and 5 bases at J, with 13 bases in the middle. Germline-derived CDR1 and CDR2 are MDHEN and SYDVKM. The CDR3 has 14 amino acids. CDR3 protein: CASSRQLRHQPQHF. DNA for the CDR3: TGTGCCAGCAGTAGGCAGTTAAGACATCAGCCCCAGCATTTT. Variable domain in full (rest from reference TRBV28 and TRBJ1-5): DVKVTQSSRYLVKRTGEKVFLECVQDMDHENMFWYRQDPGLGLRLIYFSYDVKMKEKGDIPEGYSVSREKKERFSLILESASTNQTSMYLCASSRQLRHQPQHFGDGTRLSIL.

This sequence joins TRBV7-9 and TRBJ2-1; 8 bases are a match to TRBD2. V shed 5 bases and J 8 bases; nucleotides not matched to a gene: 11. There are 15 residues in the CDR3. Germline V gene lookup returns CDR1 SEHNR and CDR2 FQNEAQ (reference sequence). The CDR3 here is CASSPLSGRADEQFF. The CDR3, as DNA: TGTGCCAGCAGCCCCCTCAGCGGGAGAGCCGATGAGCAGTTCTTC.

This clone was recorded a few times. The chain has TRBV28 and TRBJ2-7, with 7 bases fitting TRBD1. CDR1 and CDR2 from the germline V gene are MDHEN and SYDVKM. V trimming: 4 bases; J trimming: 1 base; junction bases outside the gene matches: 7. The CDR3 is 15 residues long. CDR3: CASSSRAQGSYEQYF. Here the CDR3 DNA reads TGTGCCAGCAGTTCAAGGGCACAGGGGTCCTACGAGCAGTACTTC.

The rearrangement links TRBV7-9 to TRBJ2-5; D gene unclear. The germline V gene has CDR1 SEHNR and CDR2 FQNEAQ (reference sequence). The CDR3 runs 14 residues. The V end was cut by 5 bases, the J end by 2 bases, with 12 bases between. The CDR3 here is CASSRTIGQETQYF. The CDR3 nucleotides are TGTGCCAGCAGCCGGACGATCGGGCAAGAGACCCAGTACTTC.

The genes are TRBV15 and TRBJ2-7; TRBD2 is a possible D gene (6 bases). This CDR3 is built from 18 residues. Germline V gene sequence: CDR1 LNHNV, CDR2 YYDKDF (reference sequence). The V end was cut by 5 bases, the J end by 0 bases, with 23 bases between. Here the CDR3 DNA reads TGTGCCACCAGCGCCATGGATGATGGGAGGTCGATCTCCTACGAGCAGTACTTC. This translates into CATSAMDDGRSISYEQYF. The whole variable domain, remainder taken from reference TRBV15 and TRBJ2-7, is DAMVIQNPRYQVTQFGKPVTLSCSQTLNHNVMYWYQQKSSQAPKLLFHYYDKDFNNEADTPDNFQSRRPNTSFCFLDIRSPGLGDTAMYLCATSAMDDGRSISYEQYFGPGTRLTVT.

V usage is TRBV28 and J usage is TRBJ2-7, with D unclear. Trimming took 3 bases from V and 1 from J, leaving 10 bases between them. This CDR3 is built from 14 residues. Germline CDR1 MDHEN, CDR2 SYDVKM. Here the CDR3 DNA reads TGTGCCAGCAGTTTGATGACACCTTCCTACGAGCAGTACTTC. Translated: CASSLMTPSYEQYF.